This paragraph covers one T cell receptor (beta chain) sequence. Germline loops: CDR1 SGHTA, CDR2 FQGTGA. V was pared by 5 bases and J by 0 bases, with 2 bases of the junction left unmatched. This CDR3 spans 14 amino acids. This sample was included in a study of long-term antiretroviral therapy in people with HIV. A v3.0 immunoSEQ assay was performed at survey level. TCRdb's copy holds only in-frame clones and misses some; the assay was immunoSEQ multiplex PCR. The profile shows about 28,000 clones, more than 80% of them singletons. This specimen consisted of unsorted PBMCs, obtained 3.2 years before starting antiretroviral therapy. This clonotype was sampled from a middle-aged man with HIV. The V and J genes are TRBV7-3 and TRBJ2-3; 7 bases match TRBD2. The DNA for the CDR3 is TGTGCCAGCAGCCCGGGGGGAAGCACAGATACGCAGTATTTT. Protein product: CASSPGGSTDTQYF. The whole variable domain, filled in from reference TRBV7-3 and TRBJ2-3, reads GAGVSQTPSNKVTEKGKYVELRCDPISGHTALYWYRQSLGQGPEFLIYFQGTGAADDSGLPNDRFFAVRPEGSVSTLKIQRTERGDSAVYLCASSPGGSTDTQYFGPGTRLTVL.